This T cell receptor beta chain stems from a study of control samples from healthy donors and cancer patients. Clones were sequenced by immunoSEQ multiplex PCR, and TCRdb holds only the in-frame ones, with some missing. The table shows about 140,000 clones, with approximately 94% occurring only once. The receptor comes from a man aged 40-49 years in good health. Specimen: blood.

CDR3 loop: CASSEGRQGRYEQYF. CDR3 nucleotide sequence: TGTGCCAGCAGTGAAGGGCGACAGGGACGCTACGAGCAGTACTTC. V is TRBV6-1 and J is TRBJ2-7, with 7 bases matching TRBD1. This CDR3 is 15 amino acids long. The germline gives CDR1 MNHNS, CDR2 SASEGT. J gave up 3 bases and V 1 base, and 6 bases lay outside the gene matches.